The present entry profiles one T cell receptor (beta chain) with its context. There are many counts of this clonotype. What this receptor recognizes is not known. No qualities accompany the bases; no much larger clone lies one base away. This sample is part of a study of T-cell reconstitution after alpha-beta-depleted transplantation in children listed by TCRdb under 2016. Regarding the complete study: T-cell immune reconstitution after TCRalphabeta/CD19-depleted allogeneic hematopoietic cell transplantation in children was quantitatively tracked in the study by means of TCR repertoire profiling. What the work shows at the level of the full study, not this receptor alone: The apparently early alphabetaT-cell count recovery about two months after transplant was reportedly dependent on only several hundred rapidly expanded clones derived from non-depleted graft cells. Hyperexpanded clone frequencies declined over subsequent months; after one year, T-cell counts and TCRbeta diversity were mostly attributed to newly produced T cells. The high TCRbeta diversity at day 60 in some patients was ascribed to recipient T cells and intrathymic progenitors that had survived conditioning.

Read against the paper, the sample's treatment or condition label means: allogeneic hematopoietic cell transplantation with graft depleted of TCRalphabeta T cells and CD19 B cells. Transplant recipients were children who received TCRalphabeta/CD19-depleted allogeneic hematopoietic cell grafts. Library prep was done by PCR. Instrument on record: Illumina HiSeq 2500. TCR libraries were prepared with molecular barcoding, using unique molecular identifiers to normalize TCRbeta repertoire quantification. TCRdb applied fastp at Q25 and MiXCR to the public reads, then kept only in-frame beta chains. Merged by CDR3 protein, the rows form single entries marked with the most common genes and DNA. The sample records about 600,000 distinct CDR3 sequences, under 25% of which are singletons. In total, the top ten clones hold 13% to 15% of the sample. The germline V gene encodes CDR1 SGDLS and CDR2 YYNGEE. The cysteine opens and the phenylalanine closes a CDR3 of 16 amino acids. The kept DNA is CDR3 alone, 48 bases in frame from the first base. V is reduced by 0 bases and J by 1 base, leaving a spacing of 13 bases between them.

The TCR originated in a boy under three years old who had a stem cell transplant for acute myeloid leukemia, so the T cells may come from the graft donor. This chain joins TRBV9 to TRBJ1-1; a tentative D call is TRBD1 (6 bases match). The sample here was PBMCs, mostly from graft donor cells, taken 360 days after TCRalphabeta/CD19-depleted stem cell transplant. The DNA is as follows: TGTGCCAGCAGCGTAGATCCGGGGGCAGGGAACACTGAAGCTTTCTTT. This gives the protein CASSVDPGAGNTEAFF.